This T cell receptor beta chain comes out of a study of human T cells and chemical hapten exposure. Study details: Diagnoses of alopecia areata, totalis or universalis occurred in mostly female patients. Whole-study findings and limits: Expanded TCRs created a significantly greater count of big CDR3 similarity clusters than controls did.

The library tagged each cDNA molecule with unique molecular identifiers. TCRdb re-called the RACE reads with MiXCR, one entry per CDR3 protein. Found here are around 360,000 distinct CDR3 sequences, about 6% of them singletons; the top ten hold roughly 5.4%. As to time point: patch test 2, 6 weeks after DPC sensitization. Treatment here: therapeutic diphenylcyclopropenone sensitization with weekly scalp DPC. This clonotype came up a few times. Its matching antigen is unknown. The V end lost 7 bases, the J end lost 5 bases, and 14 bases lay between the germline ends. The germline V gene encodes CDR1 MNHNS and CDR2 SASEGT. This CDR3 contains 14 residues.

Sequenced material: whole blood, taken in connection with sensitization to the hapten diphenylcyclopropenone (DPC). This rearrangement joins TRBV6-1 to TRBJ1-4, with D unresolved. The sequence came from a woman younger than 30 with alopecia areata. Some clones in this sample may be carry-over from other donors' samples. The CDR3 DNA follows: TGTGCCAGCACAAAGAGGACGGACAATGAAAAACTGTTTTTT. Translation: CASTKRTDNEKLFF.